This T cell receptor (beta chain) appears in the sequencing data of a study of OX40 agonist ivuxolimab in advanced cancers. In the study overall: Patients received ivuxolimab, an agonistic anti-OX40 (CD134) antibody. A male proportion of just over 80% was recorded, with mean age around 62 years and range roughly 23 to 79. Partial responses were seen in three patients, one with hepatocellular carcinoma and two with cutaneous melanoma.

The timepoints at which blood was sampled were baseline, cycle 4 day 1, and cycle 7 day 1. Sequenced by immunoSEQ multiplex PCR; TCRdb stores in-frame clones only, minus some. The sample has about 66,000 clones, around 87% seen once. This sequence was found in an adult with an advanced solid tumor such as melanoma, head and neck, liver or kidney cancer. The source was CD4+ or CD8+ T cells sorted from blood, collected in a trial of the OX40 agonist ivuxolimab.

The CDR3 nucleotides read TGTGCCAGCAGGGGGGGCGGCTACACCTTC. Its translation: CASRGGGYTF. This chain uses TRBV6-5 with TRBJ1-2; perhaps TRBD1 as D (6 bases). This CDR3 has 10 amino acids. Between the trimmed V and J ends, which lost 6 bases and 8 bases, there was a span of 7 bases. CDR1 and CDR2 (germline): MNHEY, SVGAGI.